Below are 18 T cell receptor beta chains sequenced from a single sample in a study of identical twins. MiXCR, applied by TCRdb to the 5' RACE reads, yields one record per CDR3 protein. The table records more than 1.5 million distinct CDR3 sequences, about 32% of them present only once. Source material: cord blood. These receptors were taken from a newborn girl in good health.

The chain has TRBV18 and TRBJ2-7; D is perhaps TRBD1 (5 bases). V was clipped by 1 base and J by 9 bases, with 16 bases between them. The CDR3 spans 14 residues. Germline CDR1 KGHSH, CDR2 LQKENI. CDR3 in amino acids: CASSPLSSPRGQYF. The CDR3 DNA follows: TGTGCCAGCTCACCACTCAGCAGTCCAAGGGGGCAGTACTTC.

J is TRBJ2-1 and V is TRBV18; 8 bases line up with TRBD2. Germline V gene lookup returns CDR1 KGHSH and CDR2 LQKENI. The CDR3 spans 14 residues. Trimming cost V 4 bases and J 5 bases; bases outside gene matches: 4. This chain's CDR3 is CASSLAGRHNEQFF. The CDR3 coding sequence is TGTGCCAGCTCACTAGCGGGGCGGCACAATGAGCAGTTCTTC.

Turning to this clonotype: At one of its ends the junction is not consistent with the germline gene, which may arise from a read error. The rearrangement uses TRBV6-1 and TRBJ1-2; 9 bases map to TRBD1. Germline CDR1 reads MNHNS; CDR2 reads SASEGT. This CDR3 has 16 amino acids. The CDR3 sequence is CASHQEDRGFVYGHTF. In DNA form, the CDR3 reads TGTGCCAGCCACCAAGAGGACAGGGGTTTCGTCTATGGCCACACCTTC.

This clonotype was observed once. The gene calls are TRBV10-3 and TRBJ2-3; the D gene is possibly TRBD1 (5 bases). Germline lookup yields CDR1 ENHRY and CDR2 SYGVKD. V lost 0 bases and J 0 bases, leaving 10 bases between the germline ends. CDR3 length equals 16 residues. Here the CDR3 reads CAISESGRVSTDTQYF. Written as DNA, the CDR3 is TGTGCCATCAGTGAGTCGGGCAGGGTGAGCACAGATACGCAGTATTTT.

The chain carries TRBV20-1 and TRBJ1-2; D uncertain. The V and J ends lost 3 bases and 6 bases respectively, with 8 bases between them. This CDR3 region has 11 residues. CDR1 is DFQATT, CDR2 SNEGSKA, per germline (reference sequence). The CDR3 is CSASRPHGYTF. CDR3 bases: TGCAGTGCTAGCCGGCCACATGGCTACACCTTC.

This chain joins TRBV14 and TRBJ2-7, with TRBD1 matching 9 bases. The length of the CDR3 is 14 residues. The V segment lost 2 bases and the J segment 5 bases; nucleotides outside the gene matches: 4. CDR1 SGHDN and CDR2 FVKESK come from the germline V gene. CDR3 loop: CASSQYRGRNEQYF. The DNA for the CDR3 is TGTGCCAGCAGCCAATACAGGGGGCGAAACGAGCAGTACTTC. The full variable domain, rest sourced from reference TRBV14 and TRBJ2-7, is EAGVTQFPSHSVIEKGQTVTLRCDPISGHDNLYWYRRVMGKEIKFLLHFVKESKQDESGMPNNRFLAERTGGTYSTLKVQPAELEDSGVYFCASSQYRGRNEQYFGPGTRLTVT.

The V and J genes are TRBV20-1 and TRBJ2-7; tentatively, D is TRBD2 (6 bases). CDR1 and CDR2 from the germline V gene are DFQATT and SNEGSKA (reference sequence). The V and J ends lost 0 bases and 0 bases respectively, with 18 bases between them. This CDR3 has 17 amino acids. The CDR3 here is CSARDRWVGRSSYEQYF. In DNA, the CDR3 is TGCAGTGCTAGAGATCGGTGGGTGGGGAGGAGCTCCTACGAGCAGTACTTC.

V usage is TRBV5-1 and J usage is TRBJ2-4, with 9 bases that match TRBD1. This CDR3 comprises 18 residues. V lost 1 base and J lost 1; bases outside the gene matches: 9. Germline assignment: CDR1 SGHRS and CDR2 YFSETQ. CDR3 loop: CASSLQTGGRFAKNIQYF. The CDR3 nucleotides read TGCGCCAGCAGCTTGCAAACAGGGGGCCGGTTTGCCAAAAACATTCAGTACTTC.

The chain uses TRBV25-1 and TRBJ2-1; 8 bases agree with TRBD1. Germline CDR1 is MGHDK and CDR2 is SYGVNS. Trimming at V came to 2 bases and at J to 8 bases, leaving 5 bases not matched to a gene. The CDR3 spans 14 residues. The CDR3 nucleotides are TGTGCCAGCAGTGAAAGGACAGGGTTTCATGAGCAGTTCTTC. This gives the protein CASSERTGFHEQFF.

The chain has TRBV6-1 and TRBJ1-1, with 8 positions matching TRBD1. This CDR3 is 15 amino acids long. With V trimmed by 3 bases and J by 7 bases, 10 bases remained unmatched. Looked up from germline, CDR1 is MNHNS and CDR2 is SASEGT. CDR3 in DNA: TGTGCCAGCAGTGAGGGAGGTACAGGGGGGGATGAAGCTTTCTTT. It encodes CASSEGGTGGDEAFF.

This clonotype has just a few counts. CDR3 residues: CASSFWTVLGSYNSPLHF. CDR3 coding DNA: TGTGCCAGCAGTTTCTGGACGGTCTTGGGATCCTATAATTCACCCCTCCACTTT. The chain is built from TRBV27 and TRBJ1-6; D is unclear. This CDR3 is built from 18 residues. V was pared by 3 bases and J by 1 base, with 16 bases between. Germline V gives CDR1 MNHEY, CDR2 SMNVEV (reference sequence).

This chain joins TRBV21-1 and TRBJ1-1; the tabulated D call, TRBD1, remains unverified against the DNA. TRBV21-1 is labeled a pseudogene. The CDR3 extends over 14 amino acids. In nucleotides, the CDR3 is TGTGCCAGCAGCAAACGGACAGGGGGCACTGAAGCTTTCTTT. Translated: CASSKRTGGTEAFF.

This clonotype was counted between two and nine times. Here the CDR3 DNA reads TGTGCCAGCAGCTTAGGCCCCGGGACAGGGGGCGTTCTAGCCAAAAACATTCAGTACTTC. It encodes CASSLGPGTGGVLAKNIQYF. The chain uses TRBV13 and TRBJ2-4; TRBD1 matches 12 bases. Germline V gene sequence: CDR1 PRHDT, CDR2 FYEKMQ (reference sequence). This CDR3 has 20 amino acids. Unmatched junction bases numbered 9, after V lost 0 bases and J lost 0 bases. Filled out from reference TRBV13 and TRBJ2-4, the complete variable domain reads AAGVIQSPRHLIKEKRETATLKCYPIPRHDTVYWYQQGPGQDPQFLISFYEKMQSDKGSIPDRFSAQQFSDYHSELNMSSLELGDSALYFCASSLGPGTGGVLAKNIQYFGAGTRLSVL.

V gene TRBV4-2 combines with J gene TRBJ1-3, with 7 bases identical to TRBD1. Germline lookup yields CDR1 LGHNA and CDR2 YNFKEQ. V dropped 2 bases and J dropped 3; count of bases not matched to a gene: 4. This CDR3 region has 15 residues. In DNA form, the CDR3 reads TGTGCCAGCAGCCAAAGGGGGCAGGGTGGAAACACCATATATTTT. This gives the protein CASSQRGQGGNTIYF.

This clonotype was found a few times. The V gene is TRBV10-1, the J gene TRBJ2-5, with D unresolved. The J call is doubtful: the DNA matches TRBJ2-7 better. The CDR3 sequence is 13 residues long. Germline values: CDR1 WNHNN, CDR2 SYGVQD (reference sequence). This CDR3 is CASSDGVGYEQYF. The DNA for the CDR3 is TGCGCCAGCAGTGACGGCGTAGGGTACGAGCAGTACTTC.

The chain couples TRBV6-2 or TRBV6-3 to TRBJ2-5; D is unresolved. Trimming left V 7 bases short and J 11 bases short, with 23 bases between. Per germline, CDR1 MNHEY and CDR2 SVGEGT. The CDR3 covers 14 residues. This chain's CDR3 is CASTFPESFYEQYF. As DNA, the CDR3 is TGTGCCAGCACTTTCCCAGAAAGCTTCTATGAGCAGTACTTC.

The chain employs TRBV5-1 and TRBJ2-1; 8 bases align to TRBD2. J gave up 8 bases and V 2 bases, and 9 bases lay outside the gene matches. The CDR3 contains 15 residues. CDR1 is SGHRS and CDR2 is YFSETQ in the germline V gene. DNA for the CDR3: TGCGCCAGCAGCTTTCGCGCGGGGGGCTTCGATGAGCAGTTCTTC. The encoded protein is CASSFRAGGFDEQFF.

This clonotype was counted only a few times. J is TRBJ2-7 and V is TRBV2; a possible D gene is TRBD1 (5 bases). With 6 bases removed from V and 7 bases from J, the gap between germline ends came to 10 bases. CDR1 SNHLY and CDR2 FYNNEI come from the germline V gene. This CDR3 comprises 11 residues. This chain's CDR3 is CASSRYREQYF. The CDR3 nucleotides are TGTGCCAGCAGCCGGTACAGGGAGCAGTACTTC. Together with reference TRBV2 and TRBJ2-7, the CDR3 gives the full variable domain: EPEVTQTPSHQVTQMGQEVILRCVPISNHLYFYWYRQILGQKVEFLVSFYNNEISEKSEIFDDQFSVERPDGSNFTLKIRSTKLEDSAMYFCASSRYREQYFGPGTRLTVT.